The present T cell receptor (beta chain) was sequenced within a study of T-cell memory formation after mild COVID-19. The authors produced TCR alpha and TCR beta cDNA libraries with sample barcodes and UMIs by 5'RACE using constant-segment primers. TCRdb analysed the 5' RACE reads with MiXCR anew, one entry per CDR3 protein. This sample has 200,000 to 250,000 distinct CDR3 sequences, with more than 8% found just once. Study observations and caveats: In pre-infection memory, a portion of responding clones appeared, which suggested that cross-reactive memory joined. Contracting CD8+ clones were enriched in EMRA, CD4+ mainly in CM and EM.

Remarks on this clonotype: Its antigen is undetermined.

Looked up from germline, CDR1 is SGHTS and CDR2 is YDEGEE. V was cut by 2 bases and J by 2 bases, with 8 bases left in between. This CDR3 has 15 amino acids. Sequencing was done on a sample of PBMCs or a T cell subset sorted from them (not recorded which). This receptor was taken from a man between 18 and 35 years old who had mild COVID-19 (a few samples of this study predate the infection). Cell type and time point are not known. The chain uses TRBV5-8 and TRBJ2-6; no clear D gene. In nucleotides, the CDR3 is TGTGCCAGCAGCTTTGACCTAACTGGGGCCAACGTCCTGACTTTC. Translating it yields CASSFDLTGANVLTF.